The 10 T cell receptor beta chains listed next were all sequenced from one sample in a study of cytomegalovirus exposure and HLA in healthy donors. Primers for the PCR totalled 60 Vbeta and 13 Jbeta. Some clones are missing from TCRdb's copy, which holds only in-frame ones; the method was immunoSEQ multiplex PCR. The table includes about 160,000 clones, roughly 80% detected once. The material sequenced was PBMCs. Receptor source: a man aged 45-65 years in good health and CMV-seropositive.

The J gene is TRBJ2-7, the V gene TRBV4-1; D call uncertain. This CDR3 is 13 amino acids long. The germline V gene has CDR1 MGHRA and CDR2 YSYEKL. V gave up 4 bases and J gave up 0 bases, with 7 bases separating them. CDR3 in DNA: TGCGCCAGCAGCCCAGGTAGCTCCTACGAGCAGTACTTC. Its translation is CASSPGSSYEQYF.

About this clone: This sample includes further DNA sequences coding for the same CDR3. The rearrangement links TRBV4-1 to TRBJ1-5, with D perhaps matching TRBD1 (5 bases). There are 14 residues in the CDR3. V lost 0 bases and J 5 bases, leaving 8 bases between the germline ends. CDR1 and CDR2 (germline): MGHRA, YSYEKL. The CDR3 DNA reads TGCGCCAGCAGCCAAGAAGGGGCCGATCAGCCCCAGCATTTT. Residues: CASSQEGADQPQHF.

This clone was detected a few times. The rearrangement uses TRBV5-1 and TRBJ2-5; 13 nucleotides align to TRBD2. CDR1 SGHRS and CDR2 YFSETQ come from the germline V gene. The J segment lost 5 bases and the V segment lost 4 bases, leaving 2 bases of the junction unmatched. CDR3 length: 14 residues. The chain's CDR3 is CASSAGLAGETQYF. The CDR3 coding sequence is TGCGCCAGCAGCGCGGGACTAGCGGGGGAGACCCAGTACTTC. Full variable domain (missing parts from reference TRBV5-1 and TRBJ2-5): KAGVTQTPRYLIKTRGQQVTLSCSPISGHRSVSWYQQTPGQGLQFLFEYFSETQRNKGNFPGRFSGRQFSNSRSEMNVSTLELGDSALYLCASSAGLAGETQYFGPGTRLLVL.

V is TRBV29-1 and J is TRBJ2-3, with TRBD1 as a possible D gene (5 bases). Germline CDR1 reads SQVTM; CDR2 reads ANQGSEA. The V end lost 0 bases, the J end lost 2 bases, and 12 bases lay between the germline ends. CDR3 length: 15 residues. The chain's CDR3 is CSVEDATAPTDTQYF. The DNA of the CDR3 is TGCAGCGTTGAAGACGCGACAGCGCCCACAGATACGCAGTATTTT.

CDR3 nucleotides: TGCGCCAGCAGCTCTGGACAGGGTATCACTGAAGCTTTCTTT. It encodes CASSSGQGITEAFF. V gene TRBV10-2 combines with J gene TRBJ1-1, with TRBD1 identical over 8 bases. The CDR3 is 14 residues long. V lost 6 bases and J lost 4; bases outside the gene matches: 7. Germline V gene sequence: CDR1 WSHSY, CDR2 SAAADI.

The chain carries TRBV9 and TRBJ2-1, with a possible D match to TRBD1 (6 bases). CDR1 is SGDLS, CDR2 YYNGEE, per germline. The CDR3 runs 16 residues. Trimming cost V 0 bases and J 8 bases, with 18 bases left between them. CDR3 sequence (DNA): TGTGCCAGCAGCGTAGCTGGGGGCTACCTTGGAGATGAGCAGTTCTTC. It encodes CASSVAGGYLGDEQFF.

The V gene is TRBV15, the J gene TRBJ2-5, with D tentatively TRBD1 (5 bases). The end of the DNA is better explained by TRBJ2-7, so the J call may be wrong. This CDR3 has 13 amino acids. The germline V gene encodes CDR1 LNHNV and CDR2 YYDKDF (reference sequence). Here the CDR3 reads CATSIRTTYEQYF. The CDR3 region has the DNA TGTGCCACCAGCATAAGGACAACCTACGAGCAGTACTTC.

This clone came up a few times. This rearrangement joins TRBV27 to TRBJ2-5; D is ambiguous. CDR1 is MNHEY and CDR2 is SMNVEV in the germline V gene (reference sequence). Trimming stripped 7 bases from V and 2 bases from J, with 17 bases between. This CDR3 is built from 15 residues. CDR3 bases: TGTGCCAGCAAAGGCGGTCGGTCTAATCAAGAGACCCAGTACTTC. Translation gives CASKGGRSNQETQYF.

The chain recombines TRBV19 with TRBJ1-1, with D perhaps matching TRBD1 (5 bases). Germline loops: CDR1 LNHDA, CDR2 SQIVND (reference sequence). V lost 2 bases, J lost 0 bases, and 16 bases lay in between. This CDR3 spans 17 amino acids. As DNA, the CDR3 is TGTGCCAGTAGTATATATCTCCGGGGGAGGTTGAACACTGAAGCTTTCTTT. This sequence encodes CASSIYLRGRLNTEAFF.

The chain combines TRBV5-1 with TRBJ1-1; 8 nucleotides match TRBD1. The CDR3 has 14 residues. Germline V gene sequence: CDR1 SGHRS, CDR2 YFSETQ. Losses at the gene ends were 2 bases for V and 8 bases for J; bases not matched to a gene: 8. Written as DNA, the CDR3 is TGCGCCAGCAGCTTCGGACAGGGAGGAGTGGAAGCTTTCTTT. Protein: CASSFGQGGVEAFF.